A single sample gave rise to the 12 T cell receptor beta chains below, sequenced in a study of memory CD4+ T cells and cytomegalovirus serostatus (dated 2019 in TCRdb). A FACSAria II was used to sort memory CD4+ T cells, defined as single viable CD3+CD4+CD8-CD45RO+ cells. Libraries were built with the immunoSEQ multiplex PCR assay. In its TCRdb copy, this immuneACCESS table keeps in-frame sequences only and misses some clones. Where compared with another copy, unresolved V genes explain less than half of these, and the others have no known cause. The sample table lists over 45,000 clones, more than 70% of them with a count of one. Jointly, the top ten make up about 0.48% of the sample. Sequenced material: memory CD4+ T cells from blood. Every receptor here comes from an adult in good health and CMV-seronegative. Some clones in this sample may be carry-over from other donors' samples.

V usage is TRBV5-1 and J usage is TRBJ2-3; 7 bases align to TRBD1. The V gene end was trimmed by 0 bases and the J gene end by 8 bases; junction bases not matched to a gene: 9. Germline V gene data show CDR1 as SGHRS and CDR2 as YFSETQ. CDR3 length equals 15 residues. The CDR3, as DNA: TGCGCCAGCAGCTTGGGGGGAAGGGGGCGAAGTACGCAGTATTTT. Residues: CASSLGGRGRSTQYF.

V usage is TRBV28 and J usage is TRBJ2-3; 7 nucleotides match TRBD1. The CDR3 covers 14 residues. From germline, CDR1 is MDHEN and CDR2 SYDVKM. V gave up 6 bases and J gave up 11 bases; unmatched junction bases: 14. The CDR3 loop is CASRRQGNLGGQYF. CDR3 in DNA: TGTGCCAGCAGGCGACAGGGTAACCTTGGTGGGCAGTATTTT.

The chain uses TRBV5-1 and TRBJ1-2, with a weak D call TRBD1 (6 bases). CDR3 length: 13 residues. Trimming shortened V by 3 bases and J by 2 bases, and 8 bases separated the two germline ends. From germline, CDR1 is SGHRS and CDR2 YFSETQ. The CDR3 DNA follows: TGCGCCAGCAGCTGGGGGGCCAACTATGGCTACACCTTC. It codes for CASSWGANYGYTF.

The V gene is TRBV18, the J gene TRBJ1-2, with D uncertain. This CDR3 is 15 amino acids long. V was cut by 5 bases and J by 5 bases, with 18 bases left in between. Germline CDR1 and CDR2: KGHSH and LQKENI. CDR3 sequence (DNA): TGTGCCAGCTCATCCGGTCCCGGGATAACGTATGGCTACACCTTC. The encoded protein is CASSSGPGITYGYTF.

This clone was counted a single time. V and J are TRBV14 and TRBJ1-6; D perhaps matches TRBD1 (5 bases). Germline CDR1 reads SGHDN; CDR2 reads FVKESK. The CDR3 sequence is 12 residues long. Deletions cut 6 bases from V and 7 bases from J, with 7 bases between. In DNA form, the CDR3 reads TGTGCCAGCAGTTGGGGGAATTCACCCCTCCACTTT. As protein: CASSWGNSPLHF.

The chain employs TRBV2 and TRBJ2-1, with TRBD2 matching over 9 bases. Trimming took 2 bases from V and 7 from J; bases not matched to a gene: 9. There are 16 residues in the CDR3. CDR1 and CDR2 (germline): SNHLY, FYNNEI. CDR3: CASSERGLAGQNEQFF. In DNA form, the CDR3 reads TGTGCCAGCAGTGAAAGAGGGCTAGCGGGACAAAATGAGCAGTTCTTC.

This CDR3 reads CASSFDRANEQFF. The CDR3 nucleotides read TGTGCCAGCAGCTTTGACAGGGCCAATGAGCAGTTCTTC. V usage is TRBV7-3 and J usage is TRBJ2-1; TRBD1 aligns across 7 bases. Losses at the gene ends were 3 bases for V and 6 bases for J; bases not matched to a gene: 2. The CDR3 covers 13 residues. Germline-derived CDR1 and CDR2 are SGHTA and FQGTGA.

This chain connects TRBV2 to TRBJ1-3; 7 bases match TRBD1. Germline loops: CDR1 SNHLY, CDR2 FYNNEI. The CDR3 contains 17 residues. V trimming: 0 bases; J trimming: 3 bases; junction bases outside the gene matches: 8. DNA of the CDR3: TGTGCCAGCAGTGAAGCGACCACAGGGGATCTTGGAAACACCATATATTTT. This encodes CASSEATTGDLGNTIYF.

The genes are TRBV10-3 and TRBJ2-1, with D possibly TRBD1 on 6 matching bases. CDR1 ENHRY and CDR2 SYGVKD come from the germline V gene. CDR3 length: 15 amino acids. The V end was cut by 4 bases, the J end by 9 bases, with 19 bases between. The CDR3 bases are TGTGCCATCAGTGCTCTGGACAGCCCCGTGGGTGAGCAGTTCTTC. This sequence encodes CAISALDSPVGEQFF.

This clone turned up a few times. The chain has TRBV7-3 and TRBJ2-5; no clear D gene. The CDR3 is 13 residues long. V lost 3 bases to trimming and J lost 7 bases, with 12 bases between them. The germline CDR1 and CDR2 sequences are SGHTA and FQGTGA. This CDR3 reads CASSFPPDPTQYF. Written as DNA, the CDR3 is TGTGCCAGCAGCTTCCCTCCCGATCCGACCCAGTACTTC.

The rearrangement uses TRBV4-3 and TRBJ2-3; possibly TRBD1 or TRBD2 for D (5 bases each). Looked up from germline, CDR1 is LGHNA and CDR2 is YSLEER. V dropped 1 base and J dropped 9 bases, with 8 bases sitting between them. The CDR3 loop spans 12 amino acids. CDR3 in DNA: TGCGCCAGCAGCCAAGGGGGGAGAACGCAGTATTTT. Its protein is CASSQGGRTQYF.

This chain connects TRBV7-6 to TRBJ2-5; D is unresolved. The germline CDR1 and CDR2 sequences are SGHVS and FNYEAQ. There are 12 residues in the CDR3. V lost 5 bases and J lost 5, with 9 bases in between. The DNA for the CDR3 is TGTGCCAGCAGCCCTTTTAGGGAGACCCAGTACTTC. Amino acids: CASSPFRETQYF.